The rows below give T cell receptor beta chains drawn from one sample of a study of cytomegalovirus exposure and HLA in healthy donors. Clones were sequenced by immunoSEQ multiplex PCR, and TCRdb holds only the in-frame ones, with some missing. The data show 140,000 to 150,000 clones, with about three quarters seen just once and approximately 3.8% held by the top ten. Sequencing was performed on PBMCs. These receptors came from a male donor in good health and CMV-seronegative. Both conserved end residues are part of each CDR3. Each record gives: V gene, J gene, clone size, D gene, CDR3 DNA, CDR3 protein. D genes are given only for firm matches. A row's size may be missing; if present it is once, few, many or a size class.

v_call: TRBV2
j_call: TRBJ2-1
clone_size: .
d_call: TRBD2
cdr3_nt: TGTGCCAGCAGTCGGGGGGAGCGTGATGAGCAGTTCTTC
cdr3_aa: CASSRGERDEQFF

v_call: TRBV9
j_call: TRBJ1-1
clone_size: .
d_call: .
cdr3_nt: TGTGCCAGCAGCGGGGGGGGCGGGTACACTGAAGCTTTCTTT
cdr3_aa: CASSGGGGYTEAFF

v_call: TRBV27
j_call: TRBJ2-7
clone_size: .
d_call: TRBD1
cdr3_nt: TGTGCCAGCAGTCCGACAGGGGGCACCTACGAGCAGTACTTC
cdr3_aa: CASSPTGGTYEQYF

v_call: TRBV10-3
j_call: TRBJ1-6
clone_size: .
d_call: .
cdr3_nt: TGTGCCATCAGTAATCAACAGGTAACAAATTCACCCCTCCACTTT
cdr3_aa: CAISNQQVTNSPLHF

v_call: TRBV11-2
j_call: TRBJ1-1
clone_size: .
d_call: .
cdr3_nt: TGTGCCAGCAGCCCACAGTCAATGAACACTGAAGCTTTCTTT
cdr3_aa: CASSPQSMNTEAFF

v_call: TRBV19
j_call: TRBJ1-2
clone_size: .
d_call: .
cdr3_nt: TGTGCCAGTAGTATAACCGTCAGTAACTATGGCTACACCTTC
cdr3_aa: CASSITVSNYGYTF

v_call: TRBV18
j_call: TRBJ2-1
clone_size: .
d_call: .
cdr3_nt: TGTGCCAGCTCACCACGCGAAGGGGCCTACAATGAGCAGTTCTTC
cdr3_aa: CASSPREGAYNEQFF

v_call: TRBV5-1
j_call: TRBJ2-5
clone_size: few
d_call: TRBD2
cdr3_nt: TGCGCCAGCAGCTTGGGGACTAGCGGGAGTCTAGTGGAGACCCAGTACTTC
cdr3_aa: CASSLGTSGSLVETQYF

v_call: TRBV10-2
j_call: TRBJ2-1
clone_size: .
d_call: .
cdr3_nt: TGCGCCAGCAGTGTTGCGGAGGGGAATGAGCAGTTCTTC
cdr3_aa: CASSVAEGNEQFF

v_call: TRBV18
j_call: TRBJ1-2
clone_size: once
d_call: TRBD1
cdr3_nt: TGTGCCAGCTCCCGAGACAGGGACCCCGACATTGGCTATGGCTACACCTTC
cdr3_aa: CASSRDRDPDIGYGYTF

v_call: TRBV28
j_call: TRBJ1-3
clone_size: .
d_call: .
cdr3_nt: TGTGCCAGCAGTTTAAGAGTGGGGGCCAGAGTTGGAAACACCATATATTTT
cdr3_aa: CASSLRVGARVGNTIYF

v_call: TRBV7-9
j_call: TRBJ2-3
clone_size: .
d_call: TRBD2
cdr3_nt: TGTGCCAGCAGCCTAGGGGGACTAGCGGGAGTAGTTAGAGATACGCAGTATTTT
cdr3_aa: CASSLGGLAGVVRDTQYF

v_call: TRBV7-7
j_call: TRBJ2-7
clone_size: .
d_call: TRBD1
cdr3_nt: TGTGCTAGCAGCCCTCAACCAGGGGGATTCTACGAGCAGTACTTC
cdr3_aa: CASSPQPGGFYEQYF

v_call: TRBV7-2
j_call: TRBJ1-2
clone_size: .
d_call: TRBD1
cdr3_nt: TGTGCCAGCAGCTTAGCCCAGACAGGGGCTTATGGCTACACCTTC
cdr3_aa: CASSLAQTGAYGYTF

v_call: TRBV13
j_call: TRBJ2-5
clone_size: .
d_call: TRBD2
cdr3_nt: TGTGCCAGCAGCTTATACTCCGGGGGGGGTCAAGAGACCCAGTACTTC
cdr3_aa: CASSLYSGGGQETQYF

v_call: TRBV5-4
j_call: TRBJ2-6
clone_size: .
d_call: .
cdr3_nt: TGTGCCAGCAGCTTGGGGCTTAGGGCTGGGGCCAACGGCCTGACTTTC
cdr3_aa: CASSLGLRAGANGLTF

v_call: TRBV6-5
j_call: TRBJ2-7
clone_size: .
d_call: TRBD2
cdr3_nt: TGTGCCAGCAGTCAGCGGGGGGGCTACGAGCAGTACTTC
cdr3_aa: CASSQRGGYEQYF

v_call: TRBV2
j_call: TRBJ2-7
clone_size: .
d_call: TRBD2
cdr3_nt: TGTGCCAGCAGTTTAAGAGCGGGGGGGCAGTTAGGTTCCTACGAGCAGTACTTC
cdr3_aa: CASSLRAGGQLGSYEQYF

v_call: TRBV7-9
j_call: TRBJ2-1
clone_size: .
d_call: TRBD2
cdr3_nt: TGTGCCAGCAGCTCCAATCTAGCGGGAGCGGTCGATGAGCAGTTCTTC
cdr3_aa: CASSSNLAGAVDEQFF

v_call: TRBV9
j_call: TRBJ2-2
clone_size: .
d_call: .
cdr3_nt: TGTGCCAGCAGCCTCTCCGCCCCCGGAGCTAATGCCGGGGAGCTGTTTTTT
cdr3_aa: CASSLSAPGANAGELFF

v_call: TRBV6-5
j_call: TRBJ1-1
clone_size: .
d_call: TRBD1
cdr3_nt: TGTGCCAGCAGTCCCCGGGACAGGAACACTGAAGCTTTCTTT
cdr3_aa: CASSPRDRNTEAFF

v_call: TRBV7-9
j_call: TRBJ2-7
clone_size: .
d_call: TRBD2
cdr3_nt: TGTGCCAGCAGCACCCCTAGCGGGCCTAGCTCCTACGAGCAGTACTTC
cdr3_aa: CASSTPSGPSSYEQYF

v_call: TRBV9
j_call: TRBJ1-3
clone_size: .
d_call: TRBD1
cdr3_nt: TGTGCCAGCAGCGTGATTTCTTCCGGGACAGGGGCCGGAAACACCATATATTTT
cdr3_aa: CASSVISSGTGAGNTIYF

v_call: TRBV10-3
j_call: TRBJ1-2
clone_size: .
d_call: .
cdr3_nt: TGTGCCATCAGTGTTTCCGGGGGTAACTATGGCTACACCTTC
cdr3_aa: CAISVSGGNYGYTF

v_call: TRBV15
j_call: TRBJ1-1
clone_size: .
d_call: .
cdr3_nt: TGTGCCACCAGCAGAGTCGCAAAGACAGTGAACACTGAAGCTTTCTTT
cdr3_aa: CATSRVAKTVNTEAFF

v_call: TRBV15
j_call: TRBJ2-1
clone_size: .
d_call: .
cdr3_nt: TGTGCCACCAGCAGGCCGTCCGGGGTCGGTGAGCAGTTCTTC
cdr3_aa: CATSRPSGVGEQFF

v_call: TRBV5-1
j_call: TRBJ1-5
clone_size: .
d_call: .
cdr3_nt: TGCGCCAGCAGCAATTTTCCCGGGGACAATCAGCCCCAGCATTTT
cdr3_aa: CASSNFPGDNQPQHF

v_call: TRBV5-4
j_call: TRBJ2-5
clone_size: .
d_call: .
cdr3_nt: TGTGCCAGCAGCTTTGGAGGGGGCGAAGAGACCCAGTACTTC
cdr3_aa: CASSFGGGEETQYF

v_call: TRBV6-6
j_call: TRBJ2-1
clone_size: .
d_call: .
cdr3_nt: TGTGCCAGCACCATACTCAGCGGTGGCGAGCAGTTCTTC
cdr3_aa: CASTILSGGEQFF

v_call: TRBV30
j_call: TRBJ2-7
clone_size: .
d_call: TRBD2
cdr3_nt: TGTGCCTGGAGTCCAGGGGACTTTGGACTAGCGGGAGGGCCAGGGGAGCAGTACTTC
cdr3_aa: CAWSPGDFGLAGGPGEQYF